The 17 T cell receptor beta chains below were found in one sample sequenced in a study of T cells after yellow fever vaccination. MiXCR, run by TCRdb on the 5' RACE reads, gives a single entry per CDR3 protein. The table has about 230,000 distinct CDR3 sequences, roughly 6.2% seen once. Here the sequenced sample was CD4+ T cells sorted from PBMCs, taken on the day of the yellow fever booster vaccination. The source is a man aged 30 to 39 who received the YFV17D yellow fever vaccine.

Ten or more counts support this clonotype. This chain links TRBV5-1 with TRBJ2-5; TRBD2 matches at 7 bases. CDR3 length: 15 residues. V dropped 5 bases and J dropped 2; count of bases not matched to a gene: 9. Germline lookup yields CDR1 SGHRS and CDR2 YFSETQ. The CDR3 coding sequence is TGCGCCAGCAGAACCTTAGGGAGGGAGCAAGAGACCCAGTACTTC. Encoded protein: CASRTLGREQETQYF.

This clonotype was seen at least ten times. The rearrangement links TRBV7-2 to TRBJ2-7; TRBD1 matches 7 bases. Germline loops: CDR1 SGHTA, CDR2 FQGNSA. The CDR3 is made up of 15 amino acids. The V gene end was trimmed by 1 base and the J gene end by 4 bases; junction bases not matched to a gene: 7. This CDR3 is CASSLVRGQRYEQYF. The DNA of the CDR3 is TGTGCCAGCAGCTTAGTTCGGGGACAGAGATACGAGCAGTACTTC.

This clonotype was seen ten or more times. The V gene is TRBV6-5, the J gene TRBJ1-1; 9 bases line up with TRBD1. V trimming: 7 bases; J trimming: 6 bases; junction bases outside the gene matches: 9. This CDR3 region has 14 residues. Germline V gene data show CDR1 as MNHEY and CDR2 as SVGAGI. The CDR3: CASNKQGAYSEAFF. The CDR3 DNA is TGTGCCAGCAACAAACAGGGGGCCTATTCTGAAGCTTTCTTT.

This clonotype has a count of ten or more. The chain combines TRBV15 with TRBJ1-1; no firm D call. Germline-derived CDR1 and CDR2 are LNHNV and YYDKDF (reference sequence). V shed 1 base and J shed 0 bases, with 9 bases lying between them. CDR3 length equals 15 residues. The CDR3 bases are TGTGCCACCAGCAGAGGGTTAGACTTGAACACTGAAGCTTTCTTT. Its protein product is CATSRGLDLNTEAFF.

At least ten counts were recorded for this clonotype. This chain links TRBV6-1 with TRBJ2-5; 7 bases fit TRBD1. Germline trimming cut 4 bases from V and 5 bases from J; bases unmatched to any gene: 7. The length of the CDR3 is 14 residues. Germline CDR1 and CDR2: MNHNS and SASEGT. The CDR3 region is CASSGIQGWETQYF. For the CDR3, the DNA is TGTGCCAGCAGTGGGATACAGGGGTGGGAGACCCAGTACTTC.

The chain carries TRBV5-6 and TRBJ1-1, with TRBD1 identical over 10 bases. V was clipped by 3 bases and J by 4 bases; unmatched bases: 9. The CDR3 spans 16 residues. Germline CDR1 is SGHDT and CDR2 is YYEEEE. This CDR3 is CASSYRQGAGGTEAFF. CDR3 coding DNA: TGTGCCAGCAGCTACAGACAGGGGGCTGGGGGCACTGAAGCTTTCTTT.

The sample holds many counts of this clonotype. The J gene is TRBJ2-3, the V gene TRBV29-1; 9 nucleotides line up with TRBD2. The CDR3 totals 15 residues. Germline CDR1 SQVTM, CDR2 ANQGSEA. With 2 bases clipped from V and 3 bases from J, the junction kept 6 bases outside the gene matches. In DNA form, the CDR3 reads TGCAGCGTTGAATTAGCGAGCGGGAGGACAGATACGCAGTATTTT. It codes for CSVELASGRTDTQYF.

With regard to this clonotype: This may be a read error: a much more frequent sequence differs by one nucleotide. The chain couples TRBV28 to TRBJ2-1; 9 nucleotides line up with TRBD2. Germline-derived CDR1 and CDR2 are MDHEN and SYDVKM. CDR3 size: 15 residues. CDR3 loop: CASRGGSGRFNKQFF. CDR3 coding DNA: TGTGCCAGCAGGGGGGGCAGCGGGAGGTTCAATAAGCAGTTCTTC.

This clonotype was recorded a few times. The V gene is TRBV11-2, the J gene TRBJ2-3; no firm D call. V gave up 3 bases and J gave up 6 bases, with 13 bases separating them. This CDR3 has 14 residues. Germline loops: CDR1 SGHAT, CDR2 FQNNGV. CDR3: CASSFHAPPDTQYF. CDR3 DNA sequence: TGTGCCAGCAGCTTTCACGCACCACCCGATACGCAGTATTTT.

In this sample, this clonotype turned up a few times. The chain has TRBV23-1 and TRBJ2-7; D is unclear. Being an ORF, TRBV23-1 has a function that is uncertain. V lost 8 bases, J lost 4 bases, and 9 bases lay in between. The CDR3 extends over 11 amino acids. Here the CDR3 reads CASELAYEQYF. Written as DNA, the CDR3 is TGCGCCAGCGAACTGGCTTACGAGCAGTACTTC.

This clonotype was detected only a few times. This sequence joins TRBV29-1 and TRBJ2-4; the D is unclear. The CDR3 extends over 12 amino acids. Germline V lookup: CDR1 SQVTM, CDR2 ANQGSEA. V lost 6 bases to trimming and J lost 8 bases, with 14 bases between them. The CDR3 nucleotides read TGCAGCGTCGACTCCGGCGCGGACATTCAGTACTTC. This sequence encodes CSVDSGADIQYF.

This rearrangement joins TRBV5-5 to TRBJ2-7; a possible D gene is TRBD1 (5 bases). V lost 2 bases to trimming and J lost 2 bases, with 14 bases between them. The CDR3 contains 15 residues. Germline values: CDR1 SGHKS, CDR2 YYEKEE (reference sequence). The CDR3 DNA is TGTGCCAGCAGCTTATTCGGACAAGGACCCTACGAGCAGTACTTC. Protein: CASSLFGQGPYEQYF.

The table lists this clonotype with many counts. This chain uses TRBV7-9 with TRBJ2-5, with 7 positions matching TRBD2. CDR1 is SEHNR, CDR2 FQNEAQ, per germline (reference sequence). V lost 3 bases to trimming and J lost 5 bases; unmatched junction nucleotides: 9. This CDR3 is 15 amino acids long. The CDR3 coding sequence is TGTGCCAGCAGCTTTCATGCGGGAGTTGCTGAGACCCAGTACTTC. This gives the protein CASSFHAGVAETQYF.

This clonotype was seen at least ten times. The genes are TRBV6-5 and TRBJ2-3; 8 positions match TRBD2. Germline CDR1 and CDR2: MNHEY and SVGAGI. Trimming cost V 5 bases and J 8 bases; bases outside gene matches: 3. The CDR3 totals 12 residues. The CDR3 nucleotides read TGTGCCAGCAGTACCGGGAGGGGTACGCAGTATTTT. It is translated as CASSTGRGTQYF.

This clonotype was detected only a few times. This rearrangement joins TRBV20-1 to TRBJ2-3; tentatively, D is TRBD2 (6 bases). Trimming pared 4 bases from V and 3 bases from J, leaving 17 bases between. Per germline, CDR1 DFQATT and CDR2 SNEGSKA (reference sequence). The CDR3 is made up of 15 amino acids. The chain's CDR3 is CSAKDSGRRTDTQYF. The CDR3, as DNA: TGCAGTGCTAAGGATAGCGGAAGGAGGACAGATACGCAGTATTTT.

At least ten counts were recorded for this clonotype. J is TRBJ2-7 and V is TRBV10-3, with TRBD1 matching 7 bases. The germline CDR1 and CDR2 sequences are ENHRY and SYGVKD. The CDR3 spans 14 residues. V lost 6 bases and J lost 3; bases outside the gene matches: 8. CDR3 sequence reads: CAIRMTGKVYEQYF. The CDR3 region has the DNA TGTGCCATCAGGATGACAGGGAAGGTCTACGAGCAGTACTTC.

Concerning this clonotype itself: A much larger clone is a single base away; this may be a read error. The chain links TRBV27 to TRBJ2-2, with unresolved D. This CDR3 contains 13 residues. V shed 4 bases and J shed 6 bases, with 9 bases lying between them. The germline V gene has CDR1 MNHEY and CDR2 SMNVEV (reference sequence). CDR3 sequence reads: CASSSTRPGELFF. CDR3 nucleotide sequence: TGTGCCAGCAGTTCCACAAGGCCCGGGGAGCTGTTTTTT.